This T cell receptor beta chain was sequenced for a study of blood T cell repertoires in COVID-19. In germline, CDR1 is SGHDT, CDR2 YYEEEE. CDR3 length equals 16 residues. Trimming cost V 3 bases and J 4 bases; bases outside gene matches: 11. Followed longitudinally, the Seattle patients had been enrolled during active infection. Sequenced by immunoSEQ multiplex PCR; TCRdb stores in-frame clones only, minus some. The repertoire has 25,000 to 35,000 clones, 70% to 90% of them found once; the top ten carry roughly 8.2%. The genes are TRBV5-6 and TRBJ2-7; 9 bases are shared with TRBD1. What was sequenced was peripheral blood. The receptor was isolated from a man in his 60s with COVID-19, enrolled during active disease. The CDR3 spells CASSSGTGQGLYEQYF. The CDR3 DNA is TGTGCCAGCAGCTCCGGAACGGGACAGGGATTATACGAGCAGTACTTC.